This TCR beta chain was retrieved from a study of blood T cell repertoires in COVID-19. V lost 3 bases, J lost 6 bases, and 11 bases stayed unmatched. The CDR3 extends over 16 amino acids. In germline, CDR1 is KGHSH, CDR2 LQKENI. As originally analysed: Estimation of nucleated cell counts was performed using reference gene primer amplification. This table comes from immunoSEQ multiplex PCR, and its TCRdb copy is limited to in-frame clones, with some not included. The V and J calls and the clone size are those of that table, but D and trimming were determined from the DNA. The sample consists of around 250,000 clones, 75% to 90% of them appearing once.

Sequencing was carried out using PBMCs or T cells enriched from blood (not recorded which). The receptor comes from a woman aged 40 to 50 who had been exposed to COVID-19. V and J are TRBV18 and TRBJ1-2; the match to TRBD1 covers 9 bases. In nucleotides, the CDR3 is TGTGCCAGCTCACCCGAAATTTACAGGGGGCGGAATGGCTACACCTTC. Its translation is CASSPEIYRGRNGYTF.